The sequence of this T cell receptor beta chain was determined in a study of post-analysis software for immune sequencing data. General study findings and limits: TRBV segments more frequent in patients than in controls numbered five and included TRBV5-6, TRBV5-1 and TRBV20-1.

As for this clonotype: The antigen remains undetermined.

V lost 6 bases and J 0 bases, leaving 12 bases between the germline ends. Looked up from germline, CDR1 is MNHNS and CDR2 is SASEGT. The CDR3 has 16 amino acids. Unique-molecular-identifier-tagged TCR beta cDNA libraries were used. TCRdb re-analysed the PCR reads in MiXCR, keeping a single row per CDR3 protein. The sample records fewer than 700,000 distinct CDR3 sequences, roughly 40% being singletons. The J gene is TRBJ2-6, the V gene TRBV6-1, with D possibly being TRBD1 or TRBD2 (6 bases each). Sequenced sample: blood. This TCR came from a girl aged 10 to 17 with multiple sclerosis. CDR3 protein: CASSSTGASGANVLTF. For the CDR3, the DNA is TGTGCCAGCAGCTCAACGGGGGCCTCTGGGGCCAACGTCCTGACTTTC.